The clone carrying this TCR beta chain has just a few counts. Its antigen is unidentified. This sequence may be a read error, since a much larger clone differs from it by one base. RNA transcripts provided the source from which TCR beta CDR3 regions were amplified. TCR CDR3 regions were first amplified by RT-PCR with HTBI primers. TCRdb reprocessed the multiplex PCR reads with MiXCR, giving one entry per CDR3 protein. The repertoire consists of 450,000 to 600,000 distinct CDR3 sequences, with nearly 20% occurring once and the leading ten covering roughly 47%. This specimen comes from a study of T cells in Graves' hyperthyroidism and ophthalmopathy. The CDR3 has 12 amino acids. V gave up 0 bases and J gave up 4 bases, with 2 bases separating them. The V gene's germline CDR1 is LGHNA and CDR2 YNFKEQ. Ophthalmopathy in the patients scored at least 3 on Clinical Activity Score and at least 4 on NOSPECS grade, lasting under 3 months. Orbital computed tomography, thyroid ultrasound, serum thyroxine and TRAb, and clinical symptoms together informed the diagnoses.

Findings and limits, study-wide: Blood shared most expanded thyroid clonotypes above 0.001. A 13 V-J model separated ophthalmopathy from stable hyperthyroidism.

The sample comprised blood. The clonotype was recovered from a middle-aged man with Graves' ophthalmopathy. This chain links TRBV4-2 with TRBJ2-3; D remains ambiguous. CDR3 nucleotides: TGTGCCAGCAGCCAAGAATCAGATACGCAGTATTTT. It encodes CASSQESDTQYF.